Sequencing of this TCR beta chain was carried out in a study of identical twins. The authors used template switching to add a universal primer site and gave cDNA unique molecular identifiers. MiXCR, applied by TCRdb to the 5' RACE reads, yields one record per CDR3 protein. The top ten clones hold 6% to 8.5% of a sample with 250,000 to 300,000 distinct CDR3 sequences, 8.5% to 9.5% of them seen once. CDR3 size: 17 residues. The ends lost 0 bases at V and 0 bases at J; junction bases unmatched: 5. CDR1 MNHEY and CDR2 SVGAGI come from the germline V gene. Healthy Caucasian donors formed the entire cohort. Notes on the study in general: Recombination models fit unrelated individuals' TCR alpha sharing but underestimated twins'. Cord blood's abundant beta clonotypes had fewer insertions, unlike memory repertoires.

This clonotype appeared a few times. What it recognizes is unknown. These data also featured in a second study, about yellow fever vaccine responses in identical twins.

The TCR comes from a woman aged 18 to 35 in good health. Sequencing was carried out using CD8+ T cells sorted from blood. The chain combines TRBV6-5 with TRBJ2-5; TRBD2 matches 9 bases. The CDR3 nucleotides are TGTGCCAGCAGTTACTCGAGGAGGACTAGCGACCAAGAGACCCAGTACTTC. Translating gives CASSYSRRTSDQETQYF.